This T cell receptor beta chain was found in a study of T cells in Graves' hyperthyroidism and ophthalmopathy. Study-level background: Peripheral blood collection took place at initial diagnosis, before any treatment. Notes on the study in general: Ophthalmopathy was separated from stable hyperthyroidism by a 13 V-J model.

RNA transcripts gave rise to amplified TCR beta CDR3 regions. The TCR CDR3 was amplified in a first-round RT-PCR using the HTBI primer set. A single record per CDR3 protein comes from TCRdb applying MiXCR to the multiplex PCR reads. This sample yields some 560,000 distinct CDR3 sequences, of which around a sixth are seen a single time; around 7.5% belongs to the top ten. Looked up from germline, CDR1 is LGHNA and CDR2 is YSLEER. After removal of 0 bases from V and 12 bases from J, the junction contained 10 bases not matched to a gene. The length of the CDR3 is 16 residues. This clonotype showed up just a few times. What it binds is unknown.

The chain employs TRBV4-3 and TRBJ2-2; 10 bases map to TRBD2. The source of this sequence is a woman in her 30s with Graves' hyperthyroidism. The sequencing sample was made of blood. CDR3 residues: CASSQEPAGGPLQLFF. Here the CDR3 DNA reads TGCGCCAGCAGCCAAGAACCAGCGGGAGGGCCCTTGCAGCTGTTTTTT.